This T cell receptor (beta chain) is from a study of CXCR3-negative and CXCR3-positive naive CD8 T cells. Study findings and constraints: Diversity was high in both naive subsets and much lower in memory cells. Naive CXCR3-negative cells resembled naive CXCR3-positive cells in TRBV-TRBJ usage; memory cells differed.

In germline, CDR1 is MNHEY, CDR2 SVGEGT. The CDR3 contains 15 residues. About this clonotype itself: The antigen is not known.

The authors made the TRB cDNA libraries by 5' RACE using UMI labels. TCRdb re-called the 5' RACE reads; every CDR3 protein appears as one record, without DNA. Here the sample table reports 38,000 or so distinct CDR3 sequences. The sequence was collected from a human donor in good health. Some clones in this sample may be carry-over from other donors' samples. Sequenced input: memory CD8+ T cells from blood. The J gene is TRBJ1-2, the V gene TRBV6-2 or TRBV6-3; the D gene TCRdb calls, TRBD1, cannot be checked with no DNA. Here the CDR3 reads CASRGGAQETYGYTF.